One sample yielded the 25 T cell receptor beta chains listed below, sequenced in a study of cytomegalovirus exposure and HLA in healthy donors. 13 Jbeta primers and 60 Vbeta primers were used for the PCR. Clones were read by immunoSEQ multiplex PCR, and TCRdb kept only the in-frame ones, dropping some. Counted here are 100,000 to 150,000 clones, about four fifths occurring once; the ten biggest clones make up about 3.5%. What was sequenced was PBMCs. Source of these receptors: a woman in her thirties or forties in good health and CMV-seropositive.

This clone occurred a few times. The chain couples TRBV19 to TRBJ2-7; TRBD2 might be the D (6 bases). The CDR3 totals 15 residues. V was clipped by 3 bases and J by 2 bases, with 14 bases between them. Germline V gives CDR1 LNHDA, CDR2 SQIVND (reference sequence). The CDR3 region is CASSIEGLPPYEQYF. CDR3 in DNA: TGTGCCAGTAGTATCGAGGGACTTCCACCCTACGAGCAGTACTTC.

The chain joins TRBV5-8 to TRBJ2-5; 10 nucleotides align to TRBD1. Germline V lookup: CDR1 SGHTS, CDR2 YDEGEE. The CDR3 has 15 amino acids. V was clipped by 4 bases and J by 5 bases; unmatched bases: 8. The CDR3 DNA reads TGTGCCAGCAGCCAGGACAGGGGGTTCCGGGAGACCCAGTACTTC. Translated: CASSQDRGFRETQYF.

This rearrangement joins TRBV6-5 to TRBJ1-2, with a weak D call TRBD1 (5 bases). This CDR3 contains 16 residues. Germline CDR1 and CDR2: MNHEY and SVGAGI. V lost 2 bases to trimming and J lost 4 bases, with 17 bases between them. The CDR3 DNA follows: TGTGCCAGCAGTTACGGTCCCAAGGGCGGGACCTATGGCTACACCTTC. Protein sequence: CASSYGPKGGTYGYTF.

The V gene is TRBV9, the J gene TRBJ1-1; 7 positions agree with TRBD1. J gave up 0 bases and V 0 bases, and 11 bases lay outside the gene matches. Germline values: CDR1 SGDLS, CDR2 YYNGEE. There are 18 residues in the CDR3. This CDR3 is CASSVGGGYGQVNTEAFF. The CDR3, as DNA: TGTGCCAGCAGCGTAGGTGGGGGCTATGGACAGGTGAACACTGAAGCTTTCTTT.

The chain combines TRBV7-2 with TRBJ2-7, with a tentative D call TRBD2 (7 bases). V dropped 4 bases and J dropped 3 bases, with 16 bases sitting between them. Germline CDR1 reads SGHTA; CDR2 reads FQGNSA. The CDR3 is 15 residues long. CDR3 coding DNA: TGTGCCAGCAGCTACAAAGGGGGGGTAGGCTACGAGCAGTACTTC. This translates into CASSYKGGVGYEQYF.

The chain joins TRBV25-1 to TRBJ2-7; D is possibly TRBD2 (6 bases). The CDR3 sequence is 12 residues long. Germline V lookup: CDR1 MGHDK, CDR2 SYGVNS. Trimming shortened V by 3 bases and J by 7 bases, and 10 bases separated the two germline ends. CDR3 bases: TGTGCCAGCAGTGATGGGGGGTTGGAGCAGTACTTC. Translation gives CASSDGGLEQYF.

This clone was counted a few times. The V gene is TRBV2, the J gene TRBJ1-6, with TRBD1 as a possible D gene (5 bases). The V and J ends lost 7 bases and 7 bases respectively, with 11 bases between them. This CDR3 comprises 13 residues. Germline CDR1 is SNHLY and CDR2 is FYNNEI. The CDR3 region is CASILEGNSPLHF. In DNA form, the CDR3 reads TGTGCCAGCATCTTGGAGGGGAATTCACCCCTCCACTTT. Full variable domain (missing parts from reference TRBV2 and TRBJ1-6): EPEVTQTPSHQVTQMGQEVILRCVPISNHLYFYWYRQILGQKVEFLVSFYNNEISEKSEIFDDQFSVERPDGSNFTLKIRSTKLEDSAMYFCASILEGNSPLHFGNGTRLTVT.

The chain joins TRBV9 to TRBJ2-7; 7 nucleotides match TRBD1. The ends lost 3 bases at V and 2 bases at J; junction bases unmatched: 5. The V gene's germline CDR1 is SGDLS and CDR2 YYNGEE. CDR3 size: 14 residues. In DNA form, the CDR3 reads TGTGCCAGCAGCGACCGGACAGGCCCCTACGAGCAGTACTTC. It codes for CASSDRTGPYEQYF.

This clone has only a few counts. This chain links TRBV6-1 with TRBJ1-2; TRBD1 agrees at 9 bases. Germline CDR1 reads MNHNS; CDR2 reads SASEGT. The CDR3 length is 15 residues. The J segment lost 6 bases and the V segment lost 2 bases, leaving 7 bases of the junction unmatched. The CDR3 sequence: CASSEYLRTGDGYTF. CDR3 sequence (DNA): TGTGCCAGCAGTGAATACTTAAGGACAGGGGATGGCTACACCTTC.

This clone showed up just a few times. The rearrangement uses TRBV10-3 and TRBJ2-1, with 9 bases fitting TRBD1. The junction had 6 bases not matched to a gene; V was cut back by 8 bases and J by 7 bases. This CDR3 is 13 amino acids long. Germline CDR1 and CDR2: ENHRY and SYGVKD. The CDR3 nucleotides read TGTGCCATCCGGCTCGGGACAGGGAATGAGCAGTTCTTC. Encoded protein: CAIRLGTGNEQFF.

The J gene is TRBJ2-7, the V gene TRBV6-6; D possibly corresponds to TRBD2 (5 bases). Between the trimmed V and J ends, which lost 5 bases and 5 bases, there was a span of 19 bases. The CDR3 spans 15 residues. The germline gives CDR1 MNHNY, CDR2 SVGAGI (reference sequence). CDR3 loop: CASSRAYGLYDEQYF. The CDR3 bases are TGTGCCAGCAGTAGGGCCTACGGACTCTACGACGAGCAGTACTTC.

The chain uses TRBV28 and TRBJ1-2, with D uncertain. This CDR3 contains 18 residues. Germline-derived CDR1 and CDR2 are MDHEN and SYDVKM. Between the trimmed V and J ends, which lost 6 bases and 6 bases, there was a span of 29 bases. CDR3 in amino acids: CASSPPPFYRSDMDGYTF. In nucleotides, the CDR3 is TGTGCCAGCAGCCCTCCCCCCTTCTATCGTTCCGATATGGATGGCTACACCTTC.

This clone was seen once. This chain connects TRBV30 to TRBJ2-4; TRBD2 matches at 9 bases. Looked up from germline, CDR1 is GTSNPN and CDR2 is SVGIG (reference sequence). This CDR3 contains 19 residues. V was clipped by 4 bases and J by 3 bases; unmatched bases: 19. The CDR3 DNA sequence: TGTGCCTGGATTTGGCTAGCGGGAAGGGAGGGGGGCGTCAAAAACATTCAGTACTTC. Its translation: CAWIWLAGREGGVKNIQYF.

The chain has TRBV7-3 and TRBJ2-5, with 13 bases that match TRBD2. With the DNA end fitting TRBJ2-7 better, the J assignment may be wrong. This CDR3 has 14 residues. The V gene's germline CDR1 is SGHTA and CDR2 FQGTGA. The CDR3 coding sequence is TGTGCCAGCAGCTCGAGGACTAGCGGGAGCGAGCAGTACTTC. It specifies CASSSRTSGSEQYF.

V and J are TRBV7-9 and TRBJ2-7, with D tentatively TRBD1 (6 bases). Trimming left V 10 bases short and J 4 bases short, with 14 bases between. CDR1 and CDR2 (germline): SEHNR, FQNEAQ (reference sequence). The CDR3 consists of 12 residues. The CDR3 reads CATGVAKYEQYF. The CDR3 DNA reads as TGTGCCACAGGGGTCGCCAAATACGAGCAGTACTTC.

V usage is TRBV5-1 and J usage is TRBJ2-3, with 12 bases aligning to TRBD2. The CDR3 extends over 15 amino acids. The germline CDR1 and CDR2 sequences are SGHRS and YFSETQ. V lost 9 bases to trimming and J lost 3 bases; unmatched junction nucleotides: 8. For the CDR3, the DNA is TGCGCCACCGCGACTAGCGGGGGTCAGACAGATACGCAGTATTTT. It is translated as CATATSGGQTDTQYF.

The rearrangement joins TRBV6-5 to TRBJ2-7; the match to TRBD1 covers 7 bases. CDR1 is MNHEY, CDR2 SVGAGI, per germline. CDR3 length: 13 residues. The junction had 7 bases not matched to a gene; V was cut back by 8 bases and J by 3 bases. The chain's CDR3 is CASWGSGGYEQYF. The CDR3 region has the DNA TGTGCCAGCTGGGGGTCAGGGGGCTACGAGCAGTACTTC.

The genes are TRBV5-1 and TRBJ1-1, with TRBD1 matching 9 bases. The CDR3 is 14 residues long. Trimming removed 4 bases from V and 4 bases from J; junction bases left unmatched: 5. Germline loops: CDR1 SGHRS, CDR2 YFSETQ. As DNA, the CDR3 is TGCGCCAGCAGCATAGGACAGGGGACCACTGAAGCTTTCTTT. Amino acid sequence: CASSIGQGTTEAFF.

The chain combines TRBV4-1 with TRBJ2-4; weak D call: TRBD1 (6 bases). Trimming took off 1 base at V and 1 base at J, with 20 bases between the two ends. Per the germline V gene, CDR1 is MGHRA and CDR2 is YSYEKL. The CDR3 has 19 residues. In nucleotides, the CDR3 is TGCGCCAGCAGCCAAGCTCCGAGGGGGAGAGGGTTTGCCAAAAACATTCAGTACTTC. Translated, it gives CASSQAPRGRGFAKNIQYF.

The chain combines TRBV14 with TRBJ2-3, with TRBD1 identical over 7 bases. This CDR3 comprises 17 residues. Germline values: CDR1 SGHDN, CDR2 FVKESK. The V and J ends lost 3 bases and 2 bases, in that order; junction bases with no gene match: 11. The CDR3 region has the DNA TGTGCCAGCAGCCAGAGAACCCCGGGACAGATCACAGATACGCAGTATTTT. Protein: CASSQRTPGQITDTQYF.

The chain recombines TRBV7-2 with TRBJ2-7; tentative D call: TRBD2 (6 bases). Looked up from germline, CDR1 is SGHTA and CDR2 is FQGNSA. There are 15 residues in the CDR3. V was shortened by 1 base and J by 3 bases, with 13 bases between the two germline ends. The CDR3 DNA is TGTGCCAGCAGCTTAGGTGGTAGGCGGGACTACGAGCAGTACTTC. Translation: CASSLGGRRDYEQYF.

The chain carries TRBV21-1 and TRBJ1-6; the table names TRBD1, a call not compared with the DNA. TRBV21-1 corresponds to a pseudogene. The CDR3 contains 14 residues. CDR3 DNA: TGTGCCAGCAGCAAAGCCCCCACAGAAATTCACCCCCACTTT. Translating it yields CASSKAPTEIHPHF.

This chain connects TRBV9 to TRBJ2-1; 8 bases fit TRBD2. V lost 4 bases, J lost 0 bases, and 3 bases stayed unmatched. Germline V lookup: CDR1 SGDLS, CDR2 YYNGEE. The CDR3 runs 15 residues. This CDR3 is CASSTSGSSYNEQFF. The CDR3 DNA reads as TGTGCCAGCAGCACGAGCGGGAGCTCCTACAATGAGCAGTTCTTC.

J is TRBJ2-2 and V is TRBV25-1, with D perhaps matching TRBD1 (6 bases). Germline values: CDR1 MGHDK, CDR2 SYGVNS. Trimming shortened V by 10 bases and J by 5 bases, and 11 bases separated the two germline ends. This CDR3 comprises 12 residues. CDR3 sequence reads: CATAGDTGELFF. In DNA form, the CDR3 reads TGTGCCACCGCAGGGGATACCGGGGAGCTGTTTTTT.

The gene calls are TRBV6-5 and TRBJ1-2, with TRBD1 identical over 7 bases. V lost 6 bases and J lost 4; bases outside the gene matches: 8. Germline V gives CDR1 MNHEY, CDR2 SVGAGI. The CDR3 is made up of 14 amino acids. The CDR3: CASRNFTGAYGYTF. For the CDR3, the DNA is TGTGCCAGCAGGAACTTCACAGGGGCCTATGGCTACACCTTC.